One sample yielded the 15 T cell receptor beta chains listed below, sequenced in a study of T cells in localized non-small cell lung cancer. TCRdb keeps only in-frame clones here, not all; method: immunoSEQ multiplex PCR. Of around 35,000 clones listed, about 91% are singletons. The sequencing here drew on peripheral blood mononuclear cells, taken before any cancer treatment. The receptors were sampled from a female donor over 55 with stage II lung adenocarcinoma.

The rearrangement uses TRBV12-1 and TRBJ1-3; the D call in the table, TRBD1, was not verified against the DNA. TRBV12-1 is a pseudogene locus. The CDR3 extends over 18 amino acids. CDR3 amino acids: CASSHATTEPYSGNTIYF. As DNA, the CDR3 is TGTGCCAGCAGCCATGCGACGACAGAACCTTACTCTGGAAACACCATATATTTT.

V is TRBV5-4 and J is TRBJ1-1; D may be TRBD1 (5 bases). Germline V CDR1 and CDR2: SGHNT, YYREEE (reference sequence). The CDR3 has 13 residues. Trimming took off 7 bases at V and 7 bases at J, with 17 bases between the two ends. This CDR3 reads CASGATGRDEAFF. As DNA, the CDR3 is TGTGCCAGCGGCGCGACGGGACGCGATGAAGCTTTCTTT.

This rearrangement joins TRBV18 to TRBJ2-6, with 7 bases lining up with TRBD2. Looked up from germline, CDR1 is KGHSH and CDR2 is LQKENI. V lost 0 bases, J lost 0 bases, and 5 bases stayed unmatched. The CDR3 sequence is 18 residues long. CDR3 sequence reads: CASSPPGGGSSGANVLTF. CDR3 nucleotides: TGTGCCAGCTCACCACCGGGGGGGGGAAGCTCTGGGGCCAACGTCCTGACTTTC.

The chain joins TRBV5-1 to TRBJ2-1, with D uncertain. Germline V gives CDR1 SGHRS, CDR2 YFSETQ. The CDR3 is made up of 15 amino acids. The V gene lost 0 bases and the J gene lost 3 bases, with 10 bases spanning the gap. CDR3 amino acids: CASSLGGVIYNEQFF. The CDR3 DNA sequence: TGCGCCAGCAGCTTGGGTGGGGTAATCTACAATGAGCAGTTCTTC.

The CDR3 loop reads CAWMKGPGQGSEKLFF. The CDR3 region has the DNA TGTGCCTGGATGAAGGGACCGGGACAGGGGAGTGAAAAACTGTTTTTT. This sequence joins TRBV30 and TRBJ1-4, with 10 bases matching TRBD1. This CDR3 has 16 residues. V shed 4 bases and J 7 bases; nucleotides not matched to a gene: 12. CDR1 and CDR2 from the germline V gene are GTSNPN and SVGIG (reference sequence).

The table lists this clone with a count of one. The gene calls are TRBV7-9 and TRBJ1-5; D possibly corresponds to TRBD1 (6 bases). The V gene's germline CDR1 is SEHNR and CDR2 FQNEAQ (reference sequence). Deletions cut 1 base from V and 7 bases from J, with 11 bases between. The CDR3 length is 14 residues. CDR3 residues: CASSLEGGGQPQHF. The CDR3 bases are TGTGCCAGCAGCTTAGAGGGGGGAGGACAGCCCCAGCATTTT.

The CDR3 DNA follows: TGTGCCAGCAGCTCAAGGTTCGATGAAAAACTGTTTTTT. Translating it yields CASSSRFDEKLFF. The rearrangement links TRBV7-9 to TRBJ1-4; D is ambiguous. Trimming removed 4 bases at V and 6 bases at J, with 9 bases between. This CDR3 region has 13 residues. CDR1 and CDR2 (germline): SEHNR, FQNEAQ (reference sequence).

The rearrangement links TRBV9 to TRBJ2-7, with TRBD2 identical over 13 bases. The CDR3 is made up of 15 amino acids. The junction had 4 bases not matched to a gene; V was cut back by 4 bases and J by 3 bases. The germline V gene has CDR1 SGDLS and CDR2 YYNGEE. The CDR3 protein is CASSLGTSGIYEQYF. The CDR3 region has the DNA TGTGCCAGCAGCCTAGGGACTAGCGGGATCTACGAGCAGTACTTC.

The chain has TRBV7-2 and TRBJ1-5; 7 positions agree with TRBD1. Looked up from germline, CDR1 is SGHTA and CDR2 is FQGNSA. V was pared by 4 bases and J by 2 bases, with 5 bases of the junction left unmatched. This CDR3 has 15 amino acids. The CDR3 here is CASSSPGQGNQPQHF. In DNA form, the CDR3 reads TGTGCCAGCAGCTCCCCAGGACAGGGCAATCAGCCCCAGCATTTT.

The rearrangement joins TRBV10-1 to TRBJ2-2; no reliable D call. This CDR3 is 14 amino acids long. Trimming stripped 2 bases from V and 2 bases from J, with 6 bases between. Germline values: CDR1 WNHNN, CDR2 SYGVQD (reference sequence). For the CDR3, the DNA is TGCGCCAGCAGTGAGGTACAAAACACCGGGGAGCTGTTTTTT. Residues: CASSEVQNTGELFF.

The chain uses TRBV9 and TRBJ2-2; possibly TRBD1 or TRBD2 for D (5 bases each). There are 16 residues in the CDR3. Trimming removed 2 bases from V and 4 bases from J, with 15 bases in between. Germline V gene data show CDR1 as SGDLS and CDR2 as YYNGEE. CDR3 residues: CASSVFTGTSTGELFF. The CDR3 nucleotides read TGTGCCAGCAGCGTTTTTACCGGGACCTCCACCGGGGAGCTGTTTTTT. Together with reference TRBV9 and TRBJ2-2, the CDR3 gives the full variable domain: DSGVTQTPKHLITATGQRVTLRCSPRSGDLSVYWYQQSLDQGLQFLIQYYNGEERAKGNILERFSAQQFPDLHSELNLSSLELGDSALYFCASSVFTGTSTGELFFGEGSRLTVL.

The chain carries TRBV10-2 and TRBJ2-1; possible D gene TRBD2, 6 bases. Germline assignment: CDR1 WSHSY and CDR2 SAAADI. The CDR3 has 12 amino acids. Trimming removed 6 bases at V and 6 bases at J, with 9 bases between. The CDR3: CASRDYLNEQFF. The CDR3, as DNA: TGCGCCAGCAGGGACTACCTCAATGAGCAGTTCTTC.

V and J are TRBV5-1 and TRBJ2-1, with 10 bases matching TRBD2. With 4 bases clipped from V and 3 bases from J, the junction kept 1 base outside the gene matches. The CDR3 has 14 residues. Germline lookup yields CDR1 SGHRS and CDR2 YFSETQ. CDR3 residues: CASSVAGGYNEQFF. CDR3 coding DNA: TGCGCCAGCAGCGTAGCGGGGGGCTACAATGAGCAGTTCTTC.

The chain carries TRBV9 and TRBJ2-7; D unclear. This CDR3 is 15 amino acids long. V was pared by 0 bases and J by 2 bases, with 12 bases between. Per germline, CDR1 SGDLS and CDR2 YYNGEE. CDR3 in amino acids: CASSVDAGSTYEQYF. The CDR3 bases are TGTGCCAGCAGCGTAGATGCTGGGTCTACCTACGAGCAGTACTTC.

V is TRBV7-9 and J is TRBJ1-1, with 8 bases identical to TRBD1. Trimming took 4 bases from V and 6 from J; bases not matched to a gene: 10. The germline V gene encodes CDR1 SEHNR and CDR2 FQNEAQ (reference sequence). The CDR3 runs 15 residues. In DNA form, the CDR3 reads TGTGCCAGCAGCTCTCTCCCCGACAGGGGCTCTGAAGCTTTCTTT. Amino acids: CASSSLPDRGSEAFF.